Detailed here is one TCR beta chain. This specimen includes other DNA sequences encoding the same CDR3. Produced via immunoSEQ multiplex PCR; TCRdb's table is partial and in-frame only. This sample carries over 65,000 clones, less than 95% of them seen once, and the ten largest clones take more than 1.5%. These data belong to a study of T cell changes during pregnancy in multiple sclerosis. The CDR3 runs to 14 residues. Germline values: CDR1 LGHNA, CDR2 YSLEER. Trimming at V came to 1 base and at J to 4 bases, leaving 1 base not matched to a gene. Sequences were derived from peripheral blood, sampled in the first trimester of pregnancy. The source of this sequence is a female donor in good health, enrolled as a control in a pregnancy study. V usage is TRBV4-3 and J usage is TRBJ1-5; TRBD1 aligns across 7 bases. The CDR3 loop is CASSQGQGNQPQHF. CDR3 bases: TGCGCCAGCAGCCAAGGACAGGGTAATCAGCCCCAGCATTTT.